This TCR beta chain was profiled in a study of shared clonotypes between healthy human individuals. Findings and limits, study-wide: Generation probabilities were higher for clonotypes shared across all four sorted-subset donors than for unshared ones. In the sorted subsets, rarefaction showed sequencing was incomplete despite large depth.

Germline V gene sequence: CDR1 MDHEN, CDR2 SYDVKM. There are 13 residues in the CDR3. V was pared by 8 bases and J by 8 bases, with 18 bases between. As for this clone: Its matching antigen is unknown.

The method was immunoSEQ multiplex PCR; TCRdb's version includes in-frame clones alone and lacks a portion of them. Seen here are just over 2,000,000 clones, 85% to 95% observed once, and the top ten hold approximately 0.13%. This chain joins TRBV28 and TRBJ1-2; TRBD1 is a possible D gene (6 bases). The clonotype was recovered from a man younger than 30 in good health. Sample: naive CD4+ T cells sorted from blood. The subset here: CD45RA+ positively selected. Here the CDR3 reads CASFGGLQRGYTF. CDR3 in DNA: TGTGCCAGCTTTGGGGGGCTTCAGAGGGGCTACACCTTC.